The rows below give T cell receptor beta chains drawn from one sample of a study of blood T cell repertoires in COVID-19. Using immunoSEQ multiplex PCR, the repertoire was profiled, and TCRdb retains in-frame clones only, with some absent. The sample comprises about 140,000 clones, approximately 91% of which are singletons, and 1.8% rests with the top ten. The sample consisted of peripheral blood. These receptors were obtained from a man aged 65 to 85 with acute or convalescent COVID-19. Each CDR3 is given without its conserved first and last residue. The D gene is left open where the match is weak.

j_call | v_call | d_call | cdr3_aa
TRBJ1-3 | TRBV11-2 | . | ASSLDRRIPLGNTIY
TRBJ1-5 | TRBV10-3 | TRBD1 | AISESAGGSNQPQH
TRBJ2-2 | TRBV23-1 | TRBD1 | ASSQLGTGGPGELF
TRBJ1-1 | TRBV7-9 | TRBD1 | ASSSAGGFTEAF
TRBJ1-5 | TRBV19 | TRBD1 | ASTMTGGQPQH
TRBJ2-7 | TRBV27 | . | ASSLNGRASEQY
TRBJ1-2 | TRBV29-1 | . | SVVGGLISMGYGYT
TRBJ2-1 | TRBV11-3 | . | ASSLNQGMHEQF
TRBJ2-1 | TRBV6-6 | TRBD1 | ASSLTGVYNEQF
TRBJ2-7 | TRBV11-3 | . | ASSLRLRLGLAYEQY
TRBJ1-1 | TRBV5-5 | . | ASSLEGGVLNTEAF
TRBJ2-5 | TRBV11-2 | TRBD2 | ASSVLGRGGQETQY
TRBJ1-1 | TRBV30 | TRBD1 | AWTRDRGTMNTEAF
TRBJ1-4 | TRBV2 | . | ASSADGGNLGLF
TRBJ1-2 | TRBV24-1 | TRBD1 | ATSDPQGGGYGYT
TRBJ1-4 | TRBV6-5 | TRBD1 | ASSAGQGAEKLF
TRBJ1-1 | TRBV27 | . | ASSLSPGDGAF
TRBJ2-3 | TRBV9 | TRBD2 | ASSVGSSGSPTDTQY
TRBJ1-4 | TRBV2 | . | ASSGASSPATNEKLF
TRBJ2-1 | TRBV3-1/TRBV3-2 | TRBD2 | ASSQAGGRDNEQF
TRBJ1-2 | TRBV19 | TRBD1 | ASRLNRGDGYT
TRBJ1-1 | TRBV2 | TRBD1 | ASSGQGLAEAF
TRBJ2-2 | TRBV11-2 | TRBD1 | ASSLDYRGGELF
TRBJ2-7 | TRBV30 | TRBD1 | AWSMGQGIYEQY
TRBJ1-5 | TRBV7-2 | . | ASRSYSNQPQH
TRBJ1-4 | TRBV6-2/TRBV6-3 | . | ASSGERMPTNEKLF
TRBJ1-5 | TRBV10-3 | . | AISEFLETGSNQPQH
TRBJ1-1 | TRBV5-1 | TRBD1 | ASSRLGTGDTEAF
TRBJ1-5 | TRBV3-1/TRBV3-2 | . | ASTPGWGGQPQH
TRBJ2-1 | TRBV11-2 | . | ASSPGWQSDEQF
TRBJ1-1 | TRBV28 | . | ASSPYTLGTEAF
TRBJ1-5 | TRBV7-3 | TRBD1 | ASSRGQGLPQH
TRBJ1-2 | TRBV7-2 | TRBD1 | ASSLAGQGASYGYT
TRBJ1-2 | TRBV4-1 | . | ASSEPGAQWGYT